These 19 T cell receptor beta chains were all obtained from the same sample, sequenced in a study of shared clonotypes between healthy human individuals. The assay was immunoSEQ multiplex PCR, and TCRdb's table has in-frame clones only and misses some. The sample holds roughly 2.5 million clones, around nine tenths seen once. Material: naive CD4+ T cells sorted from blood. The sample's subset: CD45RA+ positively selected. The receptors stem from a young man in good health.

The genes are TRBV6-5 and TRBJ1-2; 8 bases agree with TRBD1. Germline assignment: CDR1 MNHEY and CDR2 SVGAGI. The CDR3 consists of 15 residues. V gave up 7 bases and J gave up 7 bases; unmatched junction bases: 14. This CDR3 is CASNPDRAVMAGYTF. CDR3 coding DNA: TGTGCCAGCAACCCGGACAGGGCAGTTATGGCTGGCTACACCTTC.

DNA of the CDR3: TGTGCCAGCAGTTCTACTTCTAGCGGGGGGGCCGGTTGGCAGTACTTC. Amino acid sequence: CASSSTSSGGAGWQYF. V is TRBV27 and J is TRBJ2-7; 12 bases line up with TRBD2. The CDR3 has 16 residues. CDR1 and CDR2 from the germline V gene are MNHEY and SMNVEV (reference sequence). J gave up 9 bases and V 4 bases, and 13 bases lay outside the gene matches.

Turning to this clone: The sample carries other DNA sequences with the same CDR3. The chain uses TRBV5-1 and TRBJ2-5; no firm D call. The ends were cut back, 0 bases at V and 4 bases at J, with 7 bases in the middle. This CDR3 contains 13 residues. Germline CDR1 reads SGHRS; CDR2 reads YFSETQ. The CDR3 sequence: CASSLGGSETQYF. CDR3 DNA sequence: TGCGCCAGCAGCTTGGGAGGTTCAGAGACCCAGTACTTC.

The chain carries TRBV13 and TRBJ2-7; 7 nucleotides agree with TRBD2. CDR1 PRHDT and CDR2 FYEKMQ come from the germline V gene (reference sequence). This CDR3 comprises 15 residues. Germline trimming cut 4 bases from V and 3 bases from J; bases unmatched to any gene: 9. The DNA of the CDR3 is TGTGCCAGCAGCTCGTGGGCTAGCGGCCGCTACGAGCAGTACTTC. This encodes CASSSWASGRYEQYF.

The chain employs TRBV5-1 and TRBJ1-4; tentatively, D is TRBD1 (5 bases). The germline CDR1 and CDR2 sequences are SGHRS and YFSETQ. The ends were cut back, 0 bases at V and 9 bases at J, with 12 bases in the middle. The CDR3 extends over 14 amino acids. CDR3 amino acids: CASSLEAGSQKLFF. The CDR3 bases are TGCGCCAGCAGCTTGGAGGCAGGGTCCCAAAAACTGTTTTTT.

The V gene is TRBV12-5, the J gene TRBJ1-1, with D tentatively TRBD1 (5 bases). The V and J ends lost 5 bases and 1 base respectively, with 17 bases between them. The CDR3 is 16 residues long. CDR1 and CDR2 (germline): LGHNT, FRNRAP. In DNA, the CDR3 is TGTGCTAGTGGTCCGGGGCGACTGCCGAAGAACACTGAAGCTTTCTTT. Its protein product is CASGPGRLPKNTEAFF.

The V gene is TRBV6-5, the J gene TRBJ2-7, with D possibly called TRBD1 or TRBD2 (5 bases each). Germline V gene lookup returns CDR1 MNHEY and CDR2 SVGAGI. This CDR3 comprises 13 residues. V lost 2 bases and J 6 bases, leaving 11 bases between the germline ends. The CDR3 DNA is TGTGCCAGCAGTTACGAATTCGGGACCGAGCAGTACTTC. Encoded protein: CASSYEFGTEQYF.

For the CDR3, the DNA is TGTGCCTGGAGTAGGGCGGGGGGGCCCTTGAATGAGCAGTTCTTC. Protein sequence: CAWSRAGGPLNEQFF. V is TRBV30 and J is TRBJ2-1; 9 positions agree with TRBD2. Germline V CDR1 and CDR2: GTSNPN, SVGIG (reference sequence). V shed 2 bases and J 7 bases; nucleotides not matched to a gene: 9. This CDR3 comprises 15 residues.

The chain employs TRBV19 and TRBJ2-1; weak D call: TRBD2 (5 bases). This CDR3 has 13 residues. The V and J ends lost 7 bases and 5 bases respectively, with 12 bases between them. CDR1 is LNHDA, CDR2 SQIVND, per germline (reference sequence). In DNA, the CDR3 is TGTGCCAGTAAGGTTGGGAGCAACAATGAGCAGTTCTTC. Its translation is CASKVGSNNEQFF.

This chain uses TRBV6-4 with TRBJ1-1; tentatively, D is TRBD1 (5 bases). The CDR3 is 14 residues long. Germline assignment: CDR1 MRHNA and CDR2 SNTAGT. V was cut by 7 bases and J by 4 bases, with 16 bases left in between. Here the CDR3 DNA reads TGTGCCAGCAAGGAGGAGGGGACGTTCACTGAAGCTTTCTTT. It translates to CASKEEGTFTEAFF.

The CDR3 DNA reads as TGTGCCAGCAGAGGCGGTGAAAAACTGTTTTTT. This encodes CASRGGEKLFF. The rearrangement joins TRBV25-1 to TRBJ1-4; D is unresolved. The CDR3 runs 11 residues. Germline V gene data show CDR1 as MGHDK and CDR2 as SYGVNS. Trimming removed 6 bases at V and 7 bases at J, with 6 bases between.

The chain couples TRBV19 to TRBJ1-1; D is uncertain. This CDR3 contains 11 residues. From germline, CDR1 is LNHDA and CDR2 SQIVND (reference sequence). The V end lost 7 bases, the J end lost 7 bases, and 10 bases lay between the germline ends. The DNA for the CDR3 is TGTGCCAGTAAGCGCGAGATTGAAGCTTTCTTT. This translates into CASKREIEAFF.

CDR3 DNA: TGTGCCAGCAGGATTACAGGGGTCGCTACAGATACGCAGTATTTT. It is translated as CASRITGVATDTQYF. This sequence joins TRBV2 and TRBJ2-3, with 7 positions matching TRBD1. This CDR3 has 15 amino acids. With V trimmed by 6 bases and J by 3 bases, 9 bases remained unmatched. From germline, CDR1 is SNHLY and CDR2 FYNNEI.

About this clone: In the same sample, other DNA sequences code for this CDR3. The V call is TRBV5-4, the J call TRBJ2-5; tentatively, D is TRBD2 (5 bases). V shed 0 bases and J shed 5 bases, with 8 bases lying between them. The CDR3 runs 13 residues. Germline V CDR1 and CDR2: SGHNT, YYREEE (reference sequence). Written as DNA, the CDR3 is TGTGCCAGCAGCTTGGCAAGGGAGGAGACCCAGTACTTC. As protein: CASSLAREETQYF.

This CDR3 reads CASSEAGQGTSPLHF. The CDR3, as DNA: TGTGCCAGCAGTGAAGCCGGACAGGGGACTTCACCCCTCCACTTT. V gene TRBV6-1 combines with J gene TRBJ1-6; 9 bases map to TRBD1. Germline CDR1 reads MNHNS; CDR2 reads SASEGT. The V and J ends lost 0 bases and 9 bases, in that order; junction bases with no gene match: 3. This CDR3 comprises 15 residues.

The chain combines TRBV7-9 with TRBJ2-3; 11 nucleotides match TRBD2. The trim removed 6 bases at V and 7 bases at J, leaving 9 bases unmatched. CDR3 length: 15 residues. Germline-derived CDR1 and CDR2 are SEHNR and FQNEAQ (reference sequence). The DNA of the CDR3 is TGTGCCAGCAGTCTACTGGTAGCGGGAGGGAATACGCAGTATTTT. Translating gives CASSLLVAGGNTQYF. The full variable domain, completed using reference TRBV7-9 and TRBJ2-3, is DTGVSQNPRHKITKRGQNVTFRCDPISEHNRLYWYRQTLGQGPEFLTYFQNEAQLEKSRLLSDRFSAERPKGSFSTLEIQRTEQGDSAMYLCASSLLVAGGNTQYFGPGTRLTVL.

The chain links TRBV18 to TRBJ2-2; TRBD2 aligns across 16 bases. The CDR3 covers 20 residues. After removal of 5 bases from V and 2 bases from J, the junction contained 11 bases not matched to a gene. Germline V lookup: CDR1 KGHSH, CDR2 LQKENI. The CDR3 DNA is TGTGCCAGCTCAAAGAGACCGGGACTAGCGGGAGGGAACAACACCGGGGAGCTGTTTTTT. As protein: CASSKRPGLAGGNNTGELFF.

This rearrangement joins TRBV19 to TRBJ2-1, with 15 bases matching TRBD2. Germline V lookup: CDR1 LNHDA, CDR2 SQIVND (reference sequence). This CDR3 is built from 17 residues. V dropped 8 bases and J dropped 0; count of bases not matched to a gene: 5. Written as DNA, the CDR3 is TGTGCCAGTTCCGGGACTAGCGGGGGGAACTCCTACAATGAGCAGTTCTTC. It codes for CASSGTSGGNSYNEQFF. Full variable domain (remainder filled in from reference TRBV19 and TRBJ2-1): DGGITQSPKYLFRKEGQNVTLSCEQNLNHDAMYWYRQDPGQGLRLIYYSQIVNDFQKGDIAEGYSVSREKKESFPLTVTSAQKNPTAFYLCASSGTSGGNSYNEQFFGPGTRLTVL.

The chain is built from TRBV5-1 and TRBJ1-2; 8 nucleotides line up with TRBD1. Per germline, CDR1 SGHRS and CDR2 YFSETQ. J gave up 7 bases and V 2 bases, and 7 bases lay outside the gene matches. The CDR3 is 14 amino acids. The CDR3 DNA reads TGCGCCAGCAGCTTTTCACCGGGACAGGCTGGCTACACCTTC. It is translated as CASSFSPGQAGYTF. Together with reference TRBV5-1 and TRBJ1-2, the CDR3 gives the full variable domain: KAGVTQTPRYLIKTRGQQVTLSCSPISGHRSVSWYQQTPGQGLQFLFEYFSETQRNKGNFPGRFSGRQFSNSRSEMNVSTLELGDSALYLCASSFSPGQAGYTFGSGTRLTVV.